Below, 29 T cell receptor beta chains from the same sample are listed, as sequenced in a study of spatial heterogeneity in lung cancer. General study findings and limits: One measure, the expanded intratumoral alpha and beta TCR count, tracked tumor mutation counts.

Time point specified: sample taken at primary tumor resection. TCRdb reprocessed the 5' RACE reads with MiXCR, giving one entry per CDR3 protein. Among approximately 17,000 distinct CDR3 sequences listed, 6% to 9% were seen once. Their antigens remain unidentified. The specimen was lung tumor tissue, collected at surgery. The receptors originated from a male donor with early-stage non-small cell lung cancer.

This clonotype was seen repeatedly, ten times or more. This chain links TRBV5-1 with TRBJ2-1, with D tentatively TRBD1 or TRBD2 (5 bases each). The CDR3 consists of 15 residues. Trimming cost V 4 bases and J 4 bases, with 15 bases left between them. CDR1 and CDR2 (germline): SGHRS, YFSETQ. The CDR3 DNA reads as TGCGCCAGCAGCAGGGACCCTGTGTCTTACAATGAGCAGTTCTTC. This translates into CASSRDPVSYNEQFF.

The chain is built from TRBV10-3 and TRBJ2-7, with 10 nucleotides matching TRBD2. Germline CDR1 ENHRY, CDR2 SYGVKD. The CDR3 totals 14 residues. J lost 3 bases, V lost 7 bases, and 6 bases had no gene match. DNA of the CDR3: TGTGCCATCAAAGCTAGCGGGGGCTTCTACGAGCAGTACTTC. This translates into CAIKASGGFYEQYF.

Comment on this clonotype: The junction does not match germline at one end; this may be a read error. This rearrangement joins TRBV4-3 to TRBJ2-1, with D unclear. CDR3 length: 13 residues. Germline V lookup: CDR1 LGHNA, CDR2 YSLEER. CDR3 region: CASSQDTNNKQFF. CDR3 coding DNA: TGCGCCAGCAGCCAAGATACCAACAATAAGCAGTTCTTC.

As for this clonotype: At one of its ends the junction is not consistent with the germline gene, which may arise from a read error. The chain combines TRBV5-1 with TRBJ1-1; D is undetermined. This CDR3 has 16 residues. Germline V CDR1 and CDR2: SGHRS, YFSETQ. The CDR3 bases are TGCGCCAGCAGCTTAGGTCCGGGTGCCGCCAACACTGAAGCTATCTTT. Protein product: CASSLGPGAANTEAIF.

This clonotype was seen ten or more times. This sequence joins TRBV20-1 and TRBJ1-2, with D possibly being TRBD1 (5 bases). CDR3 size: 13 residues. The germline V and J ends were trimmed by 5 bases and 1 base, with 11 bases remaining between them. Germline CDR1 DFQATT, CDR2 SNEGSKA (reference sequence). The CDR3 nucleotides are TGCAGTGCTGGCGGGGGTTTTAACTATGGCTACACCTTC. The encoded protein is CSAGGGFNYGYTF.

This clonotype was detected only a few times. The chain employs TRBV28 and TRBJ1-2, with a possible D match to TRBD1 (5 bases). V was clipped by 1 base and J by 0 bases, with 21 bases between them. Germline V gives CDR1 MDHEN, CDR2 SYDVKM. CDR3 length equals 19 residues. The CDR3 reads CASSLSPGPQRLANYGYTF. As DNA, the CDR3 is TGTGCCAGCAGTTTATCTCCGGGACCACAGAGGCTGGCTAACTATGGCTACACCTTC.

The chain employs TRBV5-5 and TRBJ1-1, with a tentative D call TRBD1 (5 bases). With 4 bases removed from V and 1 base from J, the gap between germline ends came to 11 bases. CDR1 and CDR2 (germline): SGHKS, YYEKEE (reference sequence). The CDR3 extends over 14 amino acids. CDR3 sequence reads: CASSAQTANTEAFF. CDR3 in DNA: TGTGCCAGCAGCGCCCAGACAGCGAACACTGAAGCTTTCTTT.

This clonotype is medium-sized (0.01 to 0.1%) in the sample. V and J are TRBV6-2 or TRBV6-3 and TRBJ2-3; 9 bases match TRBD1. CDR1 is MNHEY and CDR2 is SVGEGT in the germline V gene. The J segment lost 3 bases and the V segment lost 0 bases, leaving 10 bases of the junction unmatched. CDR3 length: 18 amino acids. DNA for the CDR3: TGTGCCAGCAGTTACTCTCCGGGACAGGGAGTAAGGACAGATACGCAGTATTTT. This translates into CASSYSPGQGVRTDTQYF.

This clonotype was seen more than once but under ten times. The DNA of the CDR3 is TGCGCCAGCAGCCGGTCAGCAGATCGCGCGGATACGCAGTATTTT. Residues: CASSRSADRADTQYF. The chain employs TRBV4-3 and TRBJ2-3; D remains unclear. This CDR3 comprises 15 residues. Trimming left V 4 bases short and J 6 bases short, with 17 bases between. Germline V lookup: CDR1 LGHNA, CDR2 YSLEER.

The gene calls are TRBV2 and TRBJ2-5; 7 bases line up with TRBD1. J lost 2 bases, V lost 0 bases, and 3 bases had no gene match. This CDR3 contains 15 residues. Germline V gene data show CDR1 as SNHLY and CDR2 as FYNNEI. The CDR3 bases are TGTGCCAGCAGTGAAGCCGGGACAGCACAAGAGACCCAGTACTTC. Its translation is CASSEAGTAQETQYF.

Ten or more counts support this clonotype. The chain carries TRBV12-3 or TRBV12-4 and TRBJ2-7; D not certain. Trimming left V 5 bases short and J 9 bases short, with 14 bases between. The CDR3 spans 12 residues. In nucleotides, the CDR3 is TGTGCCAGCAGTGGACGGTTAGGCGGGCAGTACTTC. Protein product: CASSGRLGGQYF.

This clonotype was picked up a small number of times. The V and J genes are TRBV19 and TRBJ2-7, with 9 bases identical to TRBD1. V shed 3 bases and J 5 bases; nucleotides not matched to a gene: 11. Germline loops: CDR1 LNHDA, CDR2 SQIVND (reference sequence). The CDR3 is 16 residues long. CDR3 coding DNA: TGTGCCAGTAGTATTTGGTCCCCCGACAGGGGGAACGAGCAGTACTTC. Amino acid sequence: CASSIWSPDRGNEQYF. Looking up the rest from reference TRBV19 and TRBJ2-7 gives the full variable domain: DGGITQSPKYLFRKEGQNVTLSCEQNLNHDAMYWYRQDPGQGLRLIYYSQIVNDFQKGDIAEGYSVSREKKESFPLTVTSAQKNPTAFYLCASSIWSPDRGNEQYFGPGTRLTVT.

The chain couples TRBV6-2 or TRBV6-3 to TRBJ1-5, with D possibly matching TRBD1 (6 bases). Between the trimmed V and J ends, which lost 2 bases and 5 bases, there was a span of 13 bases. The length of the CDR3 is 15 residues. Germline V gene sequence: CDR1 MNHEY, CDR2 SVGEGT. This CDR3 is CASSYAGGGDQPQHF. The CDR3 DNA follows: TGTGCCAGCAGTTACGCGGGGGGGGGCGATCAGCCCCAGCATTTT.

This clonotype appeared many times. V is TRBV7-8 and J is TRBJ1-2; D is undetermined. The CDR3 has 14 amino acids. Germline lookup yields CDR1 SGHVS and CDR2 FQNEAQ. With 5 bases removed from V and 1 base from J, the gap between germline ends came to 11 bases. CDR3 sequence reads: CASSNKAVNYGYTF. Here the CDR3 DNA reads TGTGCCAGCAGCAATAAGGCAGTTAACTATGGCTACACCTTC. The variable domain in full, with the rest retrieved from reference TRBV7-8 and TRBJ1-2, is GAGVSQSPRYKVAKRGQDVALRCDPISGHVSLFWYQQALGQGPEFLTYFQNEAQLDKSGLPSDRFFAERPEGSVSTLKIQRTQQEDSAVYLCASSNKAVNYGYTFGSGTRLTVV.

Many counts were recorded for this clonotype. Its ends do not fully match the called genes, so a read error is possible. This chain uses TRBV7-7 with TRBJ2-3; TRBD2 aligns across 8 bases. The CDR3 loop spans 14 amino acids. The germline gives CDR1 SSHAT, CDR2 FNYEAQ (reference sequence). The CDR3 DNA sequence: TGTGCTAGCAGCTCCGGGACTAGGGCAGATACGCAGTATTTT. This sequence encodes CASSSGTRADTQYF.

This chain links TRBV5-1 with TRBJ2-5, with 11 bases matching TRBD2. The CDR3 has 15 residues. V dropped 5 bases and J dropped 2; count of bases not matched to a gene: 5. Germline V gene data show CDR1 as SGHRS and CDR2 as YFSETQ. The CDR3 nucleotides read TGCGCCAGCAGTTCCGGGACTAGCGGACAAGAGACCCAGTACTTC. This translates into CASSSGTSGQETQYF.

The chain employs TRBV3-1 and TRBJ2-6; TRBD2 is a possible D gene (5 bases). This CDR3 has 18 residues. V dropped 4 bases and J dropped 0 bases, with 16 bases sitting between them. Germline CDR1 and CDR2: LGHDT and YNNKEL (reference sequence). In DNA form, the CDR3 reads TGTGCCAGCAGCCGCCCTCGGGGATCTCTCTCTGGGGCCAACGTCCTGACTTTC. Translated: CASSRPRGSLSGANVLTF. The entire variable domain, with the rest obtained from reference TRBV3-1 and TRBJ2-6, is as follows: DTAVSQTPKYLVTQMGNDKSIKCEQNLGHDTMYWYKQDSKKFLKIMFSYNNKELIINETVPNRFSPKSPDKAHLNLHINSLELGDSAVYFCASSRPRGSLSGANVLTFGAGSRLTVL.

This clonotype was found many times. In DNA form, the CDR3 reads TGTGCCAGCAGTCCGCGGGACCAAACCTACGAGCAGTACTTC. It codes for CASSPRDQTYEQYF. The rearrangement uses TRBV27 and TRBJ2-7, with a tentative D call TRBD2 (6 bases). Trimming cost V 5 bases and J 2 bases, with 13 bases left between them. There are 14 residues in the CDR3. Germline V gives CDR1 MNHEY, CDR2 SMNVEV (reference sequence).

This clonotype has only a few counts. CDR3 in DNA: TGTGCCAGCAGCTTAGTGAGCGGGGGAGGAGAGACCCAGTACTTC. Its translation: CASSLVSGGGETQYF. This chain connects TRBV7-2 to TRBJ2-5; TRBD2 matches 8 bases. The length of the CDR3 is 15 residues. Looked up from germline, CDR1 is SGHTA and CDR2 is FQGNSA. Germline trimming cut 1 base from V and 4 bases from J; bases unmatched to any gene: 5.

In this sample, this clonotype turned up many times. V usage is TRBV3-1 and J usage is TRBJ1-1; D is perhaps TRBD1 (6 bases). CDR3 size: 15 residues. Germline V gene lookup returns CDR1 LGHDT and CDR2 YNNKEL (reference sequence). The V gene lost 4 bases and the J gene lost 1 base, with 13 bases spanning the gap. The CDR3 nucleotides are TGTGCCAGCAGCCGGTCGGACAGACAGAACACTGAAGCTTTCTTT. It yields the protein CASSRSDRQNTEAFF.

In its sample, this clonotype was seen a few times. V and J are TRBV7-2 and TRBJ1-4; D is perhaps TRBD1 (5 bases). CDR3 size: 15 residues. CDR1 is SGHTA, CDR2 FQGNSA, per germline. The germline V and J ends were trimmed by 6 bases and 8 bases, with 19 bases remaining between them. This CDR3 reads CASSNQAGRREKLFF. Written as DNA, the CDR3 is TGTGCCAGCAGTAACCAGGCAGGGCGCCGGGAAAAACTGTTTTTT.

There are many counts of this clonotype. The chain joins TRBV7-8 to TRBJ1-1; tentative D call: TRBD1 (5 bases). The CDR3 contains 15 residues. The V gene's germline CDR1 is SGHVS and CDR2 FQNEAQ. Between the trimmed V and J ends, which lost 4 bases and 3 bases, there was a span of 15 bases. DNA for the CDR3: TGTGCCAGCAGCTCCCCGGGGCTCGGGGACACTGAAGCTTTCTTT. It yields the protein CASSSPGLGDTEAFF.

Remarks on this clonotype: A clone one base away is much larger, so this may be a read error. The chain is built from TRBV6-1 and TRBJ1-2; D gene unclear. V dropped 1 base and J dropped 12 bases, with 15 bases sitting between them. CDR3 size: 13 residues. CDR1 MNHNS and CDR2 SASEGT come from the germline V gene. CDR3 loop: CASSEDSGRRHTF. CDR3 DNA: TGTGCCAGCAGTGAAGACTCTGGGAGGCGCCACACCTTC.

Comments on this clonotype: A clone one base away is much larger, so this may be a read error. The V call is TRBV2, the J call TRBJ1-1; 10 bases map to TRBD1. J was trimmed by 5 bases and V by 5 bases; bases with no gene match: 11. The CDR3 contains 16 residues. Germline V gives CDR1 SNHLY, CDR2 FYNNEI. The CDR3 DNA follows: TGTGCCAGCAGTCCCGTGACAGGGGGCGCGAGAACTGAAGCTTTCTTT. Its protein is CASSPVTGGARTEAFF.

This clonotype was seen at least ten times. The chain couples TRBV2 to TRBJ1-4; perhaps TRBD1 as D (5 bases). Germline CDR1 reads SNHLY; CDR2 reads FYNNEI. CDR3 size: 14 residues. V shed 5 bases and J shed 4 bases, with 11 bases lying between them. This CDR3 reads CASSPRGINEKLFF. The CDR3 bases are TGTGCCAGCAGTCCTCGGGGCATTAATGAAAAACTGTTTTTT. Full variable domain (rest looked up from reference TRBV2 and TRBJ1-4): EPEVTQTPSHQVTQMGQEVILRCVPISNHLYFYWYRQILGQKVEFLVSFYNNEISEKSEIFDDQFSVERPDGSNFTLKIRSTKLEDSAMYFCASSPRGINEKLFFGSGTQLSVL.

The table lists this clonotype with many counts. The rearrangement links TRBV20-1 to TRBJ2-7; TRBD2 matches 11 bases. Germline V CDR1 and CDR2: DFQATT, SNEGSKA (reference sequence). The V segment lost 0 bases and the J segment 6 bases; nucleotides outside the gene matches: 1. This CDR3 spans 13 amino acids. The CDR3 nucleotides are TGCAGTGCTAGAGACCTAGCGGGGGGCGAGCAGTACTTC. Its translation: CSARDLAGGEQYF.

The table lists this clonotype with many counts. The chain links TRBV30 to TRBJ1-1; 7 bases align to TRBD1. The CDR3 is 18 residues long. The trim removed 0 bases at V and 4 bases at J, leaving 17 bases unmatched. Germline CDR1 and CDR2: GTSNPN and SVGIG (reference sequence). This CDR3 reads CAWSVLGQAMSRSTEAFF. CDR3 DNA: TGTGCCTGGAGTGTACTTGGACAGGCAATGAGTAGAAGCACTGAAGCTTTCTTT.

This clonotype occurred many times. The V gene is TRBV29-1, the J gene TRBJ1-5; D remains ambiguous. V was trimmed by 5 bases and J by 6 bases, leaving 14 bases between them. CDR3 size: 13 residues. Per germline, CDR1 SQVTM and CDR2 ANQGSEA. For the CDR3, the DNA is TGCAGCGTTTCGCGCGAACTAGGTCAGCCCCAGCATTTT. It specifies CSVSRELGQPQHF.

This rearrangement joins TRBV20-1 to TRBJ2-5; D possibly corresponds to TRBD2 (5 bases). This CDR3 has 12 residues. From germline, CDR1 is DFQATT and CDR2 SNEGSKA (reference sequence). V lost 3 bases, J lost 2 bases, and 7 bases lay in between. The CDR3 nucleotides are TGCAGTGCTAGGGGAGCTCAAGAGACCCAGTACTTC. Its translation is CSARGAQETQYF.